A selection of T cell receptor beta chains follows, all from one sample in a study of cytotoxic CD8 clonotypes in ibrutinib-treated CLL. Profiled with immunoSEQ multiplex PCR; TCRdb holds only in-frame clones, not every one. The profile shows about 160,000 clones, under 90% of them singletons. The sequencing used PBMCs, collected after 24 months of ibrutinib treatment. Receptors originate from a human donor with chronic lymphocytic leukemia. CDR3s include the opening cysteine and the closing phenylalanine or tryptophan. D genes are given only for firm matches. Size is omitted from some rows. Given values are once, few, many or a class for expanded clones.

size: -
J: TRBJ1-1
V: TRBV18
D: TRBD1
CDR3: CASLELGTGGTEAFF

size: -
J: TRBJ2-2
V: TRBV28
D: -
CDR3: CASSIGSGTGELFF

size: -
J: TRBJ2-3
V: TRBV4-1
D: -
CDR3: CASSPQSGDTQYF

size: few
J: TRBJ2-1
V: TRBV11-3
D: -
CDR3: CASSLSVLDEQFF

size: -
J: TRBJ2-3
V: TRBV2
D: -
CDR3: CASSEGKLAFDTQYF

size: -
J: TRBJ2-7
V: TRBV11-2
D: -
CDR3: CASSPFPGTYEQYF

size: few
J: TRBJ2-2
V: TRBV5-1
D: -
CDR3: CASRPVTGELFF

size: -
J: TRBJ2-3
V: TRBV5-4
D: -
CDR3: CASRPDRFTDTQYF

size: -
J: TRBJ1-6
V: TRBV5-4
D: TRBD1
CDR3: CASSRGQENSPLHF

size: -
J: TRBJ2-2
V: TRBV2
D: -
CDR3: CASHATRSGHGELFF

size: -
J: TRBJ2-1
V: TRBV9
D: -
CDR3: CASTPTSHSYNEQFF